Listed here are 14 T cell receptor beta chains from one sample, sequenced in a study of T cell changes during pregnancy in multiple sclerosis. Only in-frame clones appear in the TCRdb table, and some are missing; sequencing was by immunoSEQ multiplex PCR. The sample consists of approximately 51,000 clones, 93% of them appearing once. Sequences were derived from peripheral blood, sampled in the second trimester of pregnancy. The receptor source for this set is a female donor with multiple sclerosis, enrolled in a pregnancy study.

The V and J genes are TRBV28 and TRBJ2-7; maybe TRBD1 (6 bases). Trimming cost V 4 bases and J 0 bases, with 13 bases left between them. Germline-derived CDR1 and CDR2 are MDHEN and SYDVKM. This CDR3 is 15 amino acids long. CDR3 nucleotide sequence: TGTGCCAGCAGTTCTGGGGACATGAGCTCCTACGAGCAGTACTTC. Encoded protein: CASSSGDMSSYEQYF.

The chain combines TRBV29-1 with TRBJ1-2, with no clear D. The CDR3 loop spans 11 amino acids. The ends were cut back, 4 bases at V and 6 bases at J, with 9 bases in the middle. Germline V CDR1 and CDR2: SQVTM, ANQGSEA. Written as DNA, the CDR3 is TGCAGCGTTGGCTCCTCGGATGGCTACACCTTC. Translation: CSVGSSDGYTF.

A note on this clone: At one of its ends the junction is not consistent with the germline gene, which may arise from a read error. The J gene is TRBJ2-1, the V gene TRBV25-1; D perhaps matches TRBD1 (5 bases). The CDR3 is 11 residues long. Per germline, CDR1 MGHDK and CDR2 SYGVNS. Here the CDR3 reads CASSLDNEEFF. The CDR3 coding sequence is TGTGCCAGCAGTCTGGACAATGAGGAGTTCTTC.

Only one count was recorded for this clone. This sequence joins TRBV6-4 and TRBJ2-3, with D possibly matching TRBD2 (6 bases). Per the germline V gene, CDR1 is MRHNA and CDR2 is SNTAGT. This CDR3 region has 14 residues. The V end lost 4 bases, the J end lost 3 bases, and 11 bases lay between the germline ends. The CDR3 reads CASSAGVGTDTQYF. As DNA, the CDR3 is TGTGCCAGCAGTGCGGGAGTAGGTACAGATACGCAGTATTTT.

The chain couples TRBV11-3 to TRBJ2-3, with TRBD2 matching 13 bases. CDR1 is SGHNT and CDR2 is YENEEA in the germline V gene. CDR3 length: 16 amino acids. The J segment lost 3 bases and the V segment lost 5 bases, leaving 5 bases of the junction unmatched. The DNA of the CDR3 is TGTGCCAGCAGCACGCGGACTAGCGGGAGTACAGATACGCAGTATTTT. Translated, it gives CASSTRTSGSTDTQYF.

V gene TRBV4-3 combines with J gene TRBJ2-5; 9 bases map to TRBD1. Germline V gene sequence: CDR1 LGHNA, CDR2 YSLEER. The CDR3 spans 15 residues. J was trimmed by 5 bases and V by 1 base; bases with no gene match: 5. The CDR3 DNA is TGCGCCAGCAGCCAAGGACAGGGGGAAGCGGAGACCCAGTACTTC. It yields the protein CASSQGQGEAETQYF.

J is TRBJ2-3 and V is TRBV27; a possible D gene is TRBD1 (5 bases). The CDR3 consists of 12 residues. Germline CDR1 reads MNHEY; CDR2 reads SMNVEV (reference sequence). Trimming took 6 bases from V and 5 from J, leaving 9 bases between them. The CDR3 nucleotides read TGTGCCAGCAGAAGACAGAAAGATACGCAGTATTTT. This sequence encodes CASRRQKDTQYF.

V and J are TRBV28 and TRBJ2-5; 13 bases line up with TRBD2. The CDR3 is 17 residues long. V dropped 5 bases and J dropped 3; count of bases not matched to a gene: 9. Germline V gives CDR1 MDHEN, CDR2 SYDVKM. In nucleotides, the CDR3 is TGTGCCAGCAGTCCACCCCCGGGACTAGCGGGGAAAGAGACCCAGTACTTC. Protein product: CASSPPPGLAGKETQYF.

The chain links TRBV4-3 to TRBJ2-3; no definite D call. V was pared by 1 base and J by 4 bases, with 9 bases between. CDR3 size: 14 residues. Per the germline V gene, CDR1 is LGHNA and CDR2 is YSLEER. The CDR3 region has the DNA TGCGCCAGCAGCCAAGGTCGCGGCCCAGATACGCAGTATTTT. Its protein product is CASSQGRGPDTQYF.

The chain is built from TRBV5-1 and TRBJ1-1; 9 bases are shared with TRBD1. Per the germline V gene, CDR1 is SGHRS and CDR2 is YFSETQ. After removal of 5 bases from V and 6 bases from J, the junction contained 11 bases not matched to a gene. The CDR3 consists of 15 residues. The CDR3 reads CASRPTGTGSSEAFF. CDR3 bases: TGCGCCAGCAGGCCGACCGGGACAGGGTCCTCTGAAGCTTTCTTT.

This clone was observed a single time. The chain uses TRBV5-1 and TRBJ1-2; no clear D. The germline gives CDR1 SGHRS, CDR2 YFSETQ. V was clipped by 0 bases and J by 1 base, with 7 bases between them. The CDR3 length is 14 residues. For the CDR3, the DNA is TGCGCCAGCAGCTTGGGTTCTAGTAACTATGGCTACACCTTC. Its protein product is CASSLGSSNYGYTF.

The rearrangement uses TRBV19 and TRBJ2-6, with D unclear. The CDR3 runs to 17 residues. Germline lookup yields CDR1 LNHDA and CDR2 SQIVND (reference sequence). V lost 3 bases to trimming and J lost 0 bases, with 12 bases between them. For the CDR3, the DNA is TGTGCCAGTAGTATCTTTCGTGCGGACTCTGGGGCCAACGTCCTGACTTTC. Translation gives CASSIFRADSGANVLTF.

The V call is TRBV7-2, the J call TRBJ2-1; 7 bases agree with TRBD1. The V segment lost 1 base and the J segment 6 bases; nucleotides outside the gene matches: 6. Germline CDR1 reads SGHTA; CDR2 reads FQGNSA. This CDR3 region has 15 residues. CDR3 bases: TGTGCCAGCAGCTTAGGGGCAGGGGGTGGCAATGAGCAGTTCTTC. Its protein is CASSLGAGGGNEQFF. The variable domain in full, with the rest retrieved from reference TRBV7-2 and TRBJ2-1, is GAGVSQSPSNKVTEKGKDVELRCDPISGHTALYWYRQSLGQGLEFLIYFQGNSAPDKSGLPSDRFSAERTGGSVSTLTIQRTQQEDSAVYLCASSLGAGGGNEQFFGPGTRLTVL.

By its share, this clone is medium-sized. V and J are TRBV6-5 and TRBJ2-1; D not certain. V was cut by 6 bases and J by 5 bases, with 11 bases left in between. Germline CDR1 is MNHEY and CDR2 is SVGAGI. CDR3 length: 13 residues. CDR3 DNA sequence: TGTGCCAGCAGCCCTAATGAAAACAATGAGCAGTTCTTC. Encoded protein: CASSPNENNEQFF.